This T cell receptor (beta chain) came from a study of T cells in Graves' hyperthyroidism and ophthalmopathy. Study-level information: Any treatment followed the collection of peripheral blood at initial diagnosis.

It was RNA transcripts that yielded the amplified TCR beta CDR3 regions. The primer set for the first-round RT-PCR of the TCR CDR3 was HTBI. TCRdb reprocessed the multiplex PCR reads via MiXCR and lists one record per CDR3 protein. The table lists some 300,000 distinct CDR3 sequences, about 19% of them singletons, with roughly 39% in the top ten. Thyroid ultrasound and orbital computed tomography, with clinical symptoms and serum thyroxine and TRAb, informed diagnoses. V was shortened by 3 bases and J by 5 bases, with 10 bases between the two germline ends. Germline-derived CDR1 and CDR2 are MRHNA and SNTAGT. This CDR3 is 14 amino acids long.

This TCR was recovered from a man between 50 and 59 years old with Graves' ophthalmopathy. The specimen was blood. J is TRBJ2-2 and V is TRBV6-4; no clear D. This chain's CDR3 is CASSDTVGTGELFF. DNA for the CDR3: TGTGCCAGCAGTGATACGGTTGGTACCGGGGAGCTGTTTTTT.